This T cell receptor beta chain stems from a study of T cells in severe cutaneous drug reactions (dated 2019 in TCRdb). General notes on the study: Between about 2010 and 2018, patients were recruited from Taiwan, Thailand and a European registry network. Single-cell sequencing, quantitative PCR validation, functional assays and transgenic mouse experiments were combined with bulk TCR sequencing. Assignment of the culprit drug relied on both the Naranjo algorithm and the ALDEN drug causality algorithm. Enrollment was limited to patients whose SJS/TEN or DRESS diagnosis was probable or definite according to RegiSCAR criteria. Patients in either the acute or the recovery stage provided biological samples, such as blister fluids/cells and PBMC. The libraries were made with iRepertoire multiplex PCR, and the authors referred to a comparison in which iRepertoire and 5' RACE methods, with or without UMI, captured abundant clonotypes to a similar degree.

For both bulk and single-cell sequencing, libraries were prepared with the iRepertoire multiplex PCR system and TCR subtype-specific primers. Multiplex PCR using primers aimed at the V, D and J gene regions produced the bulk TCR beta libraries. Approximately 90-550 ng of RNA per sample was used as input for bulk TCR library preparation. An Illumina MiSeq was used to sequence the bulk TCR beta amplicons. As for the original processing: Quality control steps removed sample misassignments and low-quality sequencing reads. CDR3 was defined as the amino acids between the V-gene Y[YFLI]C motif and the J-segment [FW]GXGT motif. TRBV and TRBJ gene assignments and CDR3 clonotypes followed the IMGT database. TRBV expression in each sample was normalized to the mean expression of the same gene in PBMC from a few dozen healthy donors. TCRdb reanalyzed the reads, keeping one entry per CDR3 protein sequence and omitting DNA. The V and J calls follow TCRdb's processing rather than the paper's. For this sample, the table gives just over 20,000 distinct CDR3 sequences. The ten largest clones take up roughly 7.7% of the sample.

The investigation overall reported the following: All seven CBZ-SJS/TEN blister samples contained a public TCRbeta CDR3 (mean approximately 15%), which was undetectable or scarce in tolerant-control and healthy-donor PBMC. CBZ-SJS/TEN patients showed strongly increased TRBV12-4 usage, with averages of 30% to 40% in blister cells and around 5.3% in PBMC. The authors noted that whether the public TCR generalizes to SJS/TEN caused by other drugs still needs further study.

From cysteine to phenylalanine, the CDR3 is 16 amino acids long. Only the protein is on record. Sequences LGHNA (CDR1) and YSLEER (CDR2) are obtained from the germline V gene. In the case of this clonotype: Its antigen is not yet known.

Sequencing was performed on donors who were patients with carbamazepine-induced Stevens-Johnson syndrome or toxic epidermal necrolysis (CBZ-SJS/TEN). Peripheral blood repertoires were obtained from CBZ-SJS/TEN patients of Han Chinese (roughly five) and European (roughly six) origin. To search for drug-specific clonotypes, the T cell receptor repertoires of patients with drug-induced severe cutaneous adverse reactions were profiled by next-generation sequencing. RNA was isolated from either blister cells of skin lesions or peripheral blood mononuclear cells. This sequence uses TRBV4-3 and TRBJ2-7; TCRdb indicates TRBD1, and absent DNA this call remains unverified. Sequenced material: PBMCs. This receptor was obtained from a human donor with toxic epidermal necrolysis, a severe cutaneous drug reaction. The CDR3 protein: CASSQDWGSDSYEQYF.